The entry below describes one T cell receptor beta chain. Its specificity is not known. TCRdb reanalysed the RACE reads using MiXCR and keeps one entry per CDR3 protein. The sample yields 65,000 to 95,000 distinct CDR3 sequences, around 11% seen once. This specimen belongs to a study of human T cells and chemical hapten exposure. About the research overall: The use of 2% DPC on approximately 2 cm by approximately 2 cm of upper inner arm skin constituted sensitization. Among samples, TCR yields varied mainly because of small differences in pooled library volume.

Per germline, CDR1 MGHDK and CDR2 SYGVNS. The CDR3 has 15 amino acids. The V end was cut by 3 bases, the J end by 4 bases, with 13 bases between. The time point: patch test 1, 2 weeks after DPC sensitization. Treatment meaning: therapeutic diphenylcyclopropenone sensitization with weekly scalp DPC. Every donor had alopecia and was 18 to 70 years old; all were suitable for DPC. General study findings and limits: Expanded TCR counts at PT1 went up together with patch test score, a positive correlation.

The sequence was collected from a woman aged 55-70 years with alopecia areata. Some clones in this sample may be carry-over from other donors' samples. The sample in question was whole blood, obtained in connection with sensitization to the hapten diphenylcyclopropenone (DPC). V is TRBV25-1 and J is TRBJ2-1; D gene uncertain. CDR3 bases: TGTGCCAGCAGTGACGGTGCAGCTGGATACAATGAGCAGTTCTTC. Residues: CASSDGAAGYNEQFF.